The 23 T cell receptor beta chains listed next were all sequenced from one sample in a study of T-cell memory formation after mild COVID-19. MiXCR, run by TCRdb on the 5' RACE reads, gives a single entry per CDR3 protein. Of under 200,000 distinct CDR3 sequences in the sample, roughly 10% were seen once. The specimen was PBMCs or a T cell subset sorted from them (not recorded which). These receptors were collected from a man aged 18 to 30 who had mild COVID-19 (a few samples of this study predate the infection). Cell type and time point are not known.

The J gene is TRBJ1-1, the V gene TRBV28; D is perhaps TRBD1 (5 bases). V was shortened by 7 bases and J by 4 bases, with 16 bases between the two germline ends. From germline, CDR1 is MDHEN and CDR2 SYDVKM. This CDR3 is 14 amino acids long. The CDR3: CASTPGGAFTEAFF. Written as DNA, the CDR3 is TGTGCCAGCACCCCGGGAGGGGCTTTCACTGAAGCTTTCTTT.

This clonotype occurred a few times. The chain recombines TRBV5-5 with TRBJ2-5, with 7 bases matching TRBD1. The germline CDR1 and CDR2 sequences are SGHKS and YYEKEE (reference sequence). CDR3 length: 15 residues. V gave up 0 bases and J gave up 6 bases; unmatched junction bases: 8. The CDR3 here is CASSLGLTGLKTQYF. CDR3 bases: TGTGCCAGCAGCTTGGGATTGACAGGGCTCAAGACCCAGTACTTC.

This clonotype was picked up a small number of times. This chain links TRBV4-3 with TRBJ2-1; 9 bases align to TRBD2. The CDR3 is 15 residues long. Per germline, CDR1 LGHNA and CDR2 YSLEER. V was pared by 4 bases and J by 0 bases, with 1 base of the junction left unmatched. The DNA of the CDR3 is TGCGCCAGCAGCCGTAGCGGGGGCTCCTACAATGAGCAGTTCTTC. This codes for CASSRSGGSYNEQFF.

This clonotype was counted between two and nine times. CDR3 amino acids: CASSQDAGLGSEQYF. The CDR3 DNA follows: TGTGCCAGCAGCCAAGATGCGGGACTAGGCTCCGAGCAGTACTTC. The chain employs TRBV4-2 and TRBJ2-7; 8 bases are shared with TRBD2. CDR1 LGHNA and CDR2 YNFKEQ come from the germline V gene. V lost 0 bases, J lost 6 bases, and 7 bases stayed unmatched. The CDR3 length is 15 residues.

V usage is TRBV7-3 and J usage is TRBJ2-1; D possibly corresponds to TRBD1 (6 bases). The CDR3 loop spans 14 amino acids. Germline V CDR1 and CDR2: SGHTA, FQGTGA. V dropped 5 bases and J dropped 3 bases, with 11 bases sitting between them. The CDR3 DNA reads TGTGCCAGCAGCCGGAACAGGGACTACAATGAGCAGTTCTTC. It codes for CASSRNRDYNEQFF.

The chain couples TRBV7-3 to TRBJ2-2; D ambiguous. There are 14 residues in the CDR3. Germline CDR1 is SGHTA and CDR2 is FQGTGA. Trimming stripped 3 bases from V and 3 bases from J, with 8 bases between. The CDR3 nucleotides read TGTGCCAGCAGCTTTGAGACCTACACCGGGGAGCTGTTTTTT. It translates to CASSFETYTGELFF.

The chain links TRBV6-5 to TRBJ1-2, with unresolved D. The CDR3 totals 14 residues. The germline V and J ends were trimmed by 2 bases and 8 bases, with 15 bases remaining between them. Looked up from germline, CDR1 is MNHEY and CDR2 is SVGAGI. CDR3 residues: CASSYGNRKDGYTF. In DNA form, the CDR3 reads TGTGCCAGCAGTTACGGGAACCGTAAGGACGGCTACACCTTC.

Ten or more counts support this clonotype. The rearrangement uses TRBV5-1 and TRBJ2-3; no reliable D call. Deletions cut 0 bases from V and 1 base from J, with 3 bases between. The germline V gene encodes CDR1 SGHRS and CDR2 YFSETQ. This CDR3 is 13 amino acids long. The chain's CDR3 is CASSLVGTDTQYF. The DNA for the CDR3 is TGCGCCAGCAGCTTGGTGGGCACAGATACGCAGTATTTT. The variable domain in full, completed from reference TRBV5-1 and TRBJ2-3, reads KAGVTQTPRYLIKTRGQQVTLSCSPISGHRSVSWYQQTPGQGLQFLFEYFSETQRNKGNFPGRFSGRQFSNSRSEMNVSTLELGDSALYLCASSLVGTDTQYFGPGTRLTVL.

There are many counts of this clonotype. This chain joins TRBV5-5 and TRBJ1-5; tentative D call: TRBD1 (5 bases). V shed 4 bases and J shed 3 bases, with 8 bases lying between them. Per germline, CDR1 SGHKS and CDR2 YYEKEE (reference sequence). The CDR3 consists of 13 residues. The CDR3 region is CASSPGDNQPQHF. CDR3 sequence (DNA): TGTGCCAGCAGCCCGGGGGACAATCAGCCCCAGCATTTT.

The sample holds many counts of this clonotype. The chain carries TRBV20-1 and TRBJ1-1; 7 bases line up with TRBD1. CDR1 and CDR2 from the germline V gene are DFQATT and SNEGSKA (reference sequence). After removal of 6 bases from V and 3 bases from J, the junction contained 7 bases not matched to a gene. There are 13 residues in the CDR3. The CDR3 nucleotides read TGCAGTGCCCGCAGTGACAGGGACACTGAAGCTTTCTTT. Translation gives CSARSDRDTEAFF.

This clonotype was detected only a few times. At one end the junction does not follow the germline gene, possibly because of a read error. The chain couples TRBV12-3 or TRBV12-4 to TRBJ1-4; D is possibly TRBD1 (5 bases). CDR3 length: 13 amino acids. The CDR3 reads CASSLRGGVQLIF. CDR3 nucleotide sequence: TGTGCCAGCAGTTTAAGAGGAGGGGTACAGCTGATTTTC.

This rearrangement joins TRBV5-6 to TRBJ2-3; D is undetermined. The germline V gene encodes CDR1 SGHDT and CDR2 YYEEEE. V lost 0 bases to trimming and J lost 2 bases, with 16 bases between them. The CDR3 spans 17 residues. The CDR3 DNA sequence: TGTGCCAGCAGCTTGGGGATGAGTACCGTTTTCACAGATACGCAGTATTTT. Protein product: CASSLGMSTVFTDTQYF.

V gene TRBV7-2 combines with J gene TRBJ1-4; tentatively, D is TRBD1 (6 bases). The V gene's germline CDR1 is SGHTA and CDR2 FQGNSA. V was cut by 3 bases and J by 8 bases, with 16 bases left in between. The CDR3 is made up of 15 amino acids. The CDR3 spells CASSFSTGSREKLFF. As DNA, the CDR3 is TGTGCCAGCAGCTTTTCTACAGGGAGTCGGGAAAAACTGTTTTTT.

The rearrangement links TRBV5-1 to TRBJ2-5; tentatively, D is TRBD2 (5 bases). Germline assignment: CDR1 SGHRS and CDR2 YFSETQ. The CDR3 contains 14 residues. Trimming removed 2 bases at V and 4 bases at J, with 12 bases between. The CDR3 nucleotides read TGCGCCAGCAGCTTAGATCCGGGAAGAGAGACCCAGTACTTC. This translates into CASSLDPGRETQYF.

This clonotype was observed a few times. CDR3 bases: TGTGCCAGCAGCCTTGTGGGACAGGGGGATGGCTACACCTTC. This encodes CASSLVGQGDGYTF. The V gene is TRBV5-5, the J gene TRBJ1-2, with TRBD1 matching over 11 bases. The germline V gene encodes CDR1 SGHKS and CDR2 YYEKEE (reference sequence). The ends lost 4 bases at V and 6 bases at J; junction bases unmatched: 5. The CDR3 length is 14 residues.

This clonotype was counted a few times. The V call is TRBV12-3 or TRBV12-4, the J call TRBJ2-1; D is ambiguous. The CDR3 consists of 14 residues. V was cut by 8 bases and J by 3 bases, with 14 bases left in between. The CDR3 loop reads CASESRAIYNEQFF. CDR3 in DNA: TGTGCCAGCGAAAGCCGGGCCATCTACAATGAGCAGTTCTTC.

This clonotype showed up just a few times. The gene calls are TRBV11-1 and TRBJ2-6; D call uncertain. Germline V gene sequence: CDR1 SGHAT, CDR2 FQDESV (reference sequence). The CDR3 has 13 residues. The V end lost 6 bases, the J end lost 2 bases, and 5 bases lay between the germline ends. The CDR3 bases are TGTGCCAGCAGGATTCCTGGGGCCAACGTCCTGACTTTC. Its translation: CASRIPGANVLTF.

In this sample, this clonotype turned up a few times. The chain couples TRBV6-6 to TRBJ1-3; D is unclear. The germline gives CDR1 MNHNY, CDR2 SVGAGI (reference sequence). Trimming pared 0 bases from V and 4 bases from J, leaving 7 bases between. This CDR3 region has 14 residues. CDR3 protein: CASSYSAAGNTIYF. CDR3 nucleotide sequence: TGTGCCAGCAGTTACTCGGCAGCAGGAAACACCATATATTTT.

The V and J genes are TRBV5-1 and TRBJ2-3; D is undetermined. The V end lost 0 bases, the J end lost 2 bases, and 10 bases lay between the germline ends. CDR3 length equals 15 residues. Germline V CDR1 and CDR2: SGHRS, YFSETQ. CDR3 sequence: CASSLASWATDTQYF. The DNA for the CDR3 is TGCGCCAGCAGCTTGGCTAGTTGGGCCACAGATACGCAGTATTTT.

V gene TRBV20-1 combines with J gene TRBJ1-5, with TRBD1 identical over 7 bases. CDR1 and CDR2 from the germline V gene are DFQATT and SNEGSKA (reference sequence). V trimming: 2 bases; J trimming: 4 bases; junction bases outside the gene matches: 11. This CDR3 comprises 16 residues. CDR3 protein: CSARPPDRSWNQPQHF. The CDR3, as DNA: TGCAGTGCTAGACCCCCGGACAGGTCCTGGAATCAGCCCCAGCATTTT.

This clonotype came up many times. This chain links TRBV5-1 with TRBJ2-6; D gene ambiguous. The CDR3 consists of 20 residues. V was shortened by 0 bases and J by 0 bases, with 19 bases between the two germline ends. Looked up from germline, CDR1 is SGHRS and CDR2 is YFSETQ. CDR3 region: CASSLVPRPVGYSGANVLTF. As DNA, the CDR3 is TGCGCCAGCAGCTTGGTTCCCCGCCCCGTCGGTTACTCTGGGGCCAACGTCCTGACTTTC.

This chain uses TRBV3-1 with TRBJ2-3; tentatively, D is TRBD1 or TRBD2 (6 bases each). This CDR3 region has 16 residues. Per germline, CDR1 LGHDT and CDR2 YNNKEL (reference sequence). Trimming removed 4 bases from V and 2 bases from J, with 16 bases in between. The CDR3, as DNA: TGTGCCAGCAGCCCCAGGGGCGGGACCTTCACAGATACGCAGTATTTT. Translated: CASSPRGGTFTDTQYF.

This clonotype was seen a handful of times. The chain employs TRBV5-1 and TRBJ1-5, with D tentatively TRBD1 (5 bases). Per the germline V gene, CDR1 is SGHRS and CDR2 is YFSETQ. The CDR3 spans 15 residues. The V end lost 4 bases, the J end lost 0 bases, and 11 bases lay between the germline ends. This CDR3 is CASSPGLISNQPQHF. In DNA form, the CDR3 reads TGCGCCAGCAGCCCGGGACTGATTAGCAATCAGCCCCAGCATTTT.